The clone carrying this TCR beta chain was seen more than once but under ten times. V dropped 4 bases and J dropped 8; count of bases not matched to a gene: 9. The CDR3 has 15 residues. Germline-derived CDR1 and CDR2 are SEHNR and FQNEAQ (reference sequence). A sample-barcoded 5' primer and a J-beta primer mix were used in a second PCR of roughly 7 to 11 cycles. Each CDR3 protein gets one entry after TCRdb re-called the 5' RACE reads with MiXCR. The table includes 550,000 to 650,000 distinct CDR3 sequences, about 27% detected once. The sample belongs to a study of blood T cells in healthy people across ages. In addition, the sample was reused for a study of T cells of mothers and their children.

This rearrangement joins TRBV7-9 to TRBJ2-1; 9 bases fit TRBD2. The receptor's source is a boy aged 2 to 10 in good health. The sample comprised blood. The CDR3 sequence is CASSSLAGPYDEQFF. The CDR3 nucleotides read TGTGCCAGCAGCTCTCTAGCGGGGCCCTATGATGAGCAGTTCTTC. The variable domain in full, with the rest retrieved from reference TRBV7-9 and TRBJ2-1, is DTGVSQNPRHKITKRGQNVTFRCDPISEHNRLYWYRQTLGQGPEFLTYFQNEAQLEKSRLLSDRFSAERPKGSFSTLEIQRTEQGDSAMYLCASSSLAGPYDEQFFGPGTRLTVL.